Shown below are 9 T cell receptor beta chains from a single sample sequenced in a study of early stage breast cancer tumors. Clones were sequenced by immunoSEQ multiplex PCR, and TCRdb holds only the in-frame ones, with some missing. The sample consists of about 36,000 clones, 70% to 85% of them appearing once. Sequenced: blood. The receptors were sampled from a person aged 55 to 70 with breast cancer.

The gene calls are TRBV7-9 and TRBJ1-2, with 7 bases lining up with TRBD1. The CDR3 loop spans 14 amino acids. Germline-derived CDR1 and CDR2 are SEHNR and FQNEAQ (reference sequence). The V segment lost 5 bases and the J segment 8 bases; nucleotides outside the gene matches: 11. CDR3 in amino acids: CASSASGGARGYTF. CDR3 coding DNA: TGTGCCAGCAGCGCCTCAGGGGGAGCGAGAGGCTACACCTTC.

The chain has TRBV11-2 and TRBJ2-7; 7 nucleotides align to TRBD1. This CDR3 region has 15 residues. The V gene's germline CDR1 is SGHAT and CDR2 FQNNGV. Trimming took 4 bases from V and 4 from J; bases not matched to a gene: 10. CDR3 protein: CASSSDRALPYEQYF. In DNA form, the CDR3 reads TGTGCCAGCAGCTCCGACAGGGCCCTCCCTTACGAGCAGTACTTC.

This clone was found a few times. V and J are TRBV10-3 and TRBJ1-1; no clear D gene. Germline CDR1 ENHRY, CDR2 SYGVKD. Trimming removed 5 bases at V and 0 bases at J, with 13 bases between. This CDR3 is 15 amino acids long. CDR3 amino acids: CAISLEHQMNTEAFF. CDR3 DNA sequence: TGTGCCATCAGTTTGGAACATCAGATGAACACTGAAGCTTTCTTT.

V and J are TRBV5-5 and TRBJ2-3, with a possible D match to TRBD2 (5 bases). The CDR3 covers 14 residues. V was clipped by 7 bases and J by 2 bases, with 14 bases between them. Germline CDR1 SGHKS, CDR2 YYEKEE (reference sequence). The CDR3 here is CASARADSTDTQYF. CDR3 sequence (DNA): TGTGCCAGCGCGAGGGCGGATTCCACAGATACGCAGTATTTT.

The chain uses TRBV5-1 and TRBJ1-2, with a weak D call TRBD1 (5 bases). CDR1 SGHRS and CDR2 YFSETQ come from the germline V gene. The V end lost 2 bases, the J end lost 0 bases, and 8 bases lay between the germline ends. This CDR3 comprises 14 residues. CDR3 protein: CASSLDSANYGYTF. The CDR3 coding sequence is TGCGCCAGCAGCTTAGACAGCGCTAACTATGGCTACACCTTC.

The genes are TRBV19 and TRBJ2-7; TRBD1 might be the D (6 bases). Trimming stripped 3 bases from V and 5 bases from J, with 14 bases between. This CDR3 is 14 amino acids long. The germline V gene has CDR1 LNHDA and CDR2 SQIVND (reference sequence). The CDR3 loop reads CASSIDRWAHEQYF. Written as DNA, the CDR3 is TGTGCCAGTAGTATTGACAGGTGGGCCCACGAGCAGTACTTC.

The CDR3 reads CSSRRDTDTIYF. Here the CDR3 DNA reads TGTTCCTCAAGAAGGGACACCGACACCATATATTTT. V gene TRBV6-5 combines with J gene TRBJ1-3; perhaps TRBD1 as D (6 bases). Germline lookup yields CDR1 MNHEY and CDR2 SVGAGI. The CDR3 covers 12 residues.

This clone has a single count. V gene TRBV6-5 combines with J gene TRBJ2-1, with D unclear. The CDR3 covers 11 residues. Germline V gene data show CDR1 as MNHEY and CDR2 as SVGAGI. The V end was cut by 5 bases, the J end by 5 bases, with 4 bases between. Written as DNA, the CDR3 is TGTGCCAGCAGTACCAACAATGAGCAGTTCTTC. As protein: CASSTNNEQFF.

The gene calls are TRBV18 and TRBJ2-1, with 9 nucleotides matching TRBD1. There are 16 residues in the CDR3. The V gene's germline CDR1 is KGHSH and CDR2 LQKENI. V lost 0 bases to trimming and J lost 4 bases; unmatched junction nucleotides: 4. CDR3 sequence: CASSPPGQGGYNEQFF. CDR3 sequence (DNA): TGTGCCAGCTCACCACCGGGACAGGGAGGTTACAATGAGCAGTTCTTC.